The 25 T cell receptor beta chains reported below all come from one sample, sequenced in a study of cytomegalovirus exposure and HLA in healthy donors. The table came from immunoSEQ multiplex PCR; TCRdb's copy has only in-frame clones and leaves some out. The sample includes over 200,000 clones, nearly 90% seen only once; the top ten take 0.37%. Material: PBMCs. These receptors came from a woman aged 18-29 years in good health and CMV-seronegative.

The J gene is TRBJ2-1, the V gene TRBV10-3; TRBD2 matches at 7 bases. J lost 5 bases, V lost 1 base, and 8 bases had no gene match. The CDR3 spans 16 residues. Germline assignment: CDR1 ENHRY and CDR2 SYGVKD. CDR3 sequence (DNA): TGTGCCATCAGTGAGTTAGGACTAGGGGATCACAATGAGCAGTTCTTC. The encoded protein is CAISELGLGDHNEQFF.

The chain recombines TRBV2 with TRBJ1-2; 8 bases match TRBD1. With V trimmed by 6 bases and J by 5 bases, 5 bases remained unmatched. The CDR3 contains 13 residues. Germline V CDR1 and CDR2: SNHLY, FYNNEI. The chain's CDR3 is CASREDREYGYTF. The CDR3 coding sequence is TGTGCCAGCAGAGAGGACAGGGAGTATGGCTACACCTTC. Combining the CDR3 with reference TRBV2 and TRBJ1-2 gives the whole variable domain EPEVTQTPSHQVTQMGQEVILRCVPISNHLYFYWYRQILGQKVEFLVSFYNNEISEKSEIFDDQFSVERPDGSNFTLKIRSTKLEDSAMYFCASREDREYGYTFGSGTRLTVV.

The V and J genes are TRBV6-1 and TRBJ1-2, with 7 bases that match TRBD1. J was trimmed by 3 bases and V by 6 bases; bases with no gene match: 7. The CDR3 is 14 residues long. Germline CDR1 MNHNS, CDR2 SASEGT. In DNA form, the CDR3 reads TGTGCCAGCAGCCTAGCCGGGACAGACTATGGCTACACCTTC. Translation: CASSLAGTDYGYTF.

J is TRBJ1-4 and V is TRBV2, with 9 bases lining up with TRBD1. Germline V CDR1 and CDR2: SNHLY, FYNNEI. V trimming: 7 bases; J trimming: 9 bases; junction bases outside the gene matches: 12. The CDR3 length is 15 residues. CDR3 nucleotide sequence: TGTGCCAGCATCCGGTTTCGGGACAGGGATCAAAAACTGTTTTTT. Its protein product is CASIRFRDRDQKLFF.

The chain uses TRBV6-1 and TRBJ2-5; D is possibly TRBD1 (5 bases). This CDR3 has 15 residues. Trimming removed 1 base at V and 2 bases at J, with 11 bases between. Germline-derived CDR1 and CDR2 are MNHNS and SASEGT. CDR3 protein: CASSEGTRLQETQYF. In DNA, the CDR3 is TGTGCCAGCAGTGAAGGGACACGTCTTCAAGAGACCCAGTACTTC.

This clone showed up just once. The V and J genes are TRBV7-9 and TRBJ2-2; D uncertain. The germline V gene encodes CDR1 SEHNR and CDR2 FQNEAQ (reference sequence). The CDR3 loop spans 13 amino acids. Deletions cut 1 base from V and 6 bases from J, with 6 bases between. CDR3 region: CASSLGGAGELFF. The DNA of the CDR3 is TGTGCCAGCAGCTTAGGAGGAGCCGGGGAGCTGTTTTTT.

The rearrangement links TRBV12-2 to TRBJ2-7; the DNA was not compared with TRBD1, the D call given in the table. TRBV12-2 is noted as a pseudogene. The CDR3 has 16 amino acids. CDR3 bases: TGTGCAAGTCGCTTATGGGGTCCGGACAGGGCCTACGAGCAGTACGTC. This sequence encodes CASRLWGPDRAYEQYV.

V and J are TRBV5-4 and TRBJ1-4, with 10 bases lining up with TRBD1. The CDR3 is 16 residues long. Per germline, CDR1 SGHNT and CDR2 YYREEE (reference sequence). The V and J ends lost 3 bases and 5 bases, in that order; junction bases with no gene match: 7. As DNA, the CDR3 is TGTGCCAGCAGCTCCGACGCGGGACAGGGGAATGAAAAACTGTTTTTT. It translates to CASSSDAGQGNEKLFF.

The chain links TRBV6-1 to TRBJ1-2; 12 nucleotides line up with TRBD1. The V segment lost 3 bases and the J segment 7 bases; nucleotides outside the gene matches: 3. Germline V gene data show CDR1 as MNHNS and CDR2 as SASEGT. This CDR3 spans 14 amino acids. The DNA for the CDR3 is TGTGCCAGCAGTGATGGGACAGGGGGCTTTGGCTACACCTTC. Translation gives CASSDGTGGFGYTF.

The rearrangement links TRBV19 to TRBJ1-2; 7 bases line up with TRBD1. This CDR3 spans 15 amino acids. The V gene end was trimmed by 1 base and the J gene end by 2 bases; junction bases not matched to a gene: 4. Germline V gives CDR1 LNHDA, CDR2 SQIVND (reference sequence). The CDR3 DNA sequence: TGTGCCAGTAGTATAGGACAGGGAAAAAACTATGGCTACACCTTC. It codes for CASSIGQGKNYGYTF.

The V call is TRBV28, the J call TRBJ2-5, with 9 bases fitting TRBD2. The germline CDR1 and CDR2 sequences are MDHEN and SYDVKM. The CDR3 contains 14 residues. Germline trimming cut 7 bases from V and 5 bases from J; bases unmatched to any gene: 8. Written as DNA, the CDR3 is TGTGCCAGCAACTTGCGGGGGGGCCGGGAGACCCAGTACTTC. It encodes CASNLRGGRETQYF.

The V and J genes are TRBV28 and TRBJ1-3; D uncertain. In germline, CDR1 is MDHEN, CDR2 SYDVKM. V lost 1 base to trimming and J lost 0 bases, with 10 bases between them. The CDR3 loop spans 16 amino acids. CDR3 coding DNA: TGTGCCAGCAGTTTATTACAGTCCGGCTCTGGAAACACCATATATTTT. It encodes CASSLLQSGSGNTIYF.

This chain uses TRBV7-9 with TRBJ1-1, with D maybe TRBD1 (5 bases). Per the germline V gene, CDR1 is SEHNR and CDR2 is FQNEAQ (reference sequence). The CDR3 sequence is 13 residues long. The V and J ends lost 1 base and 4 bases respectively, with 7 bases between them. DNA of the CDR3: TGTGCCAGCAGCTTAGATGGGGCCACTGAAGCTTTCTTT. This gives the protein CASSLDGATEAFF.

The chain joins TRBV5-1 to TRBJ2-7; 9 bases match TRBD1. CDR1 and CDR2 from the germline V gene are SGHRS and YFSETQ. V trimming: 4 bases; J trimming: 6 bases; junction bases outside the gene matches: 14. This CDR3 is built from 16 residues. The CDR3 sequence is CASSTSPGTGSGEQYF. For the CDR3, the DNA is TGCGCCAGCAGCACCAGTCCCGGGACAGGGTCGGGCGAGCAGTACTTC.

The DNA of the CDR3 is TGTGCCAGCAGCTTGGTGCCAGGCTCTGGAAACACCATATATTTT. It is translated as CASSLVPGSGNTIYF. The chain joins TRBV5-8 to TRBJ1-3; D is uncertain. Germline loops: CDR1 SGHTS, CDR2 YDEGEE. The V gene lost 0 bases and the J gene lost 0 bases, with 7 bases spanning the gap. This CDR3 is built from 15 residues.

This clone has a single count. Relative to the germline gene, one junction end is altered; a read error may explain this. The gene calls are TRBV6-6 and TRBJ1-5; possibly TRBD1 for D (6 bases). CDR1 MNHNY and CDR2 SVGAGI come from the germline V gene (reference sequence). The CDR3 spans 12 residues. The CDR3 here is CASSYSDSPAFF. Here the CDR3 DNA reads TGTGCCAGCAGTTATTCGGACAGCCCCGCATTTTTT.

The V gene is TRBV4-1, the J gene TRBJ2-7; 7 bases are a match to TRBD1. The V gene's germline CDR1 is MGHRA and CDR2 YSYEKL. V lost 4 bases, J lost 4 bases, and 13 bases stayed unmatched. The CDR3 extends over 16 amino acids. Here the CDR3 DNA reads TGCGCCAGCAGCCTCAGGGGGATCCCATCAACATACGAGCAGTACTTC. Amino acid sequence: CASSLRGIPSTYEQYF.

The chain couples TRBV29-1 to TRBJ2-5; D perhaps matches TRBD1 (5 bases). The length of the CDR3 is 16 residues. Germline-derived CDR1 and CDR2 are SQVTM and ANQGSEA. Trimming stripped 6 bases from V and 3 bases from J, with 23 bases between. The CDR3 region has the DNA TGCAGCGTCGTATTATTCCGGGCCCAGGGTGAAGAGACCCAGTACTTC. Protein: CSVVLFRAQGEETQYF.

The chain has TRBV5-1 and TRBJ2-3, with 9 bases that match TRBD1. The CDR3 is 17 residues long. Unmatched junction bases numbered 15, after V lost 4 bases and J lost 6 bases. Germline CDR1 is SGHRS and CDR2 is YFSETQ. The CDR3 loop is CASSLEGYRTGDDTQYF. In nucleotides, the CDR3 is TGCGCCAGCAGCCTGGAAGGGTATCGGACAGGGGACGATACGCAGTATTTT.

This chain joins TRBV4-3 and TRBJ1-5; 9 bases are a match to TRBD1. The CDR3 loop spans 17 amino acids. Germline V CDR1 and CDR2: LGHNA, YSLEER. V shed 0 bases and J 1 base; nucleotides not matched to a gene: 4. The CDR3 sequence is CASSQEQTGGSNQPQHF. As DNA, the CDR3 is TGCGCCAGCAGCCAAGAACAGACAGGGGGGAGCAATCAGCCCCAGCATTTT.

The chain carries TRBV5-1 and TRBJ2-2, with D perhaps TRBD1 (6 bases). Trimming took off 4 bases at V and 0 bases at J, with 13 bases between the two ends. The CDR3 is made up of 16 amino acids. The germline V gene encodes CDR1 SGHRS and CDR2 YFSETQ. The CDR3: CASSPTGTSNTGELFF. The CDR3, as DNA: TGCGCCAGCAGCCCTACAGGGACCTCGAACACCGGGGAGCTGTTTTTT.

This chain connects TRBV7-2 to TRBJ1-2, with a weak D call TRBD1 (5 bases). The CDR3 runs to 16 residues. Between the trimmed V and J ends, which lost 2 bases and 4 bases, there was a span of 17 bases. The germline V gene encodes CDR1 SGHTA and CDR2 FQGNSA. CDR3 region: CASSLSPLGGAYGYTF. The CDR3 nucleotides are TGTGCCAGCAGCTTATCCCCTTTGGGGGGAGCCTATGGCTACACCTTC.

V usage is TRBV11-1 and J usage is TRBJ2-1, with a possible D match to TRBD1 (5 bases). The germline V gene encodes CDR1 SGHAT and CDR2 FQDESV (reference sequence). This CDR3 contains 14 residues. The V gene lost 5 bases and the J gene lost 6 bases, with 14 bases spanning the gap. The CDR3 DNA sequence: TGTGCCAGCAGCGGACATAGCCTGGGCAATGAGCAGTTCTTC. Translated, it gives CASSGHSLGNEQFF.

The genes are TRBV10-1 and TRBJ2-2; the D is unclear. Germline-derived CDR1 and CDR2 are WNHNN and SYGVQD (reference sequence). V was cut by 5 bases and J by 5 bases, with 6 bases left in between. The length of the CDR3 is 12 residues. DNA of the CDR3: TGCGCCAGCAGTTCCTATACCGGGGAGCTGTTTTTT. Protein: CASSSYTGELFF.

The chain joins TRBV9 to TRBJ2-7; perhaps TRBD2 as D (5 bases). Germline CDR1 is SGDLS and CDR2 is YYNGEE. Deletions cut 0 bases from V and 9 bases from J, with 16 bases between. The CDR3 is made up of 14 amino acids. The CDR3 DNA is TGTGCCAGCAGCGTAGATGGGGAGAAGGTGGGGCAGTACTTC. It codes for CASSVDGEKVGQYF.